These 5 T cell receptor delta chains were sequenced from one sample in a study of gamma-delta chains in newborns, infants, children. TCRdb reran clone calling via CATT on the reads. The sample gives some 4,100 delta-chain clones, roughly 0.57% of which show up once; under 20% is in the top ten. Sequenced input: blood. Every receptor here comes from a child who was a newborn, infant or young child, either healthy, febrile or measles-vaccinated (not recorded which).

This clone was found a few times. The protein held in TCRdb is that of a much larger clone and does not match this DNA's translation at residue 13, likely because of a read error; the protein shown is translated from the DNA. This chain uses TRDV1 with TRDJ1; 13 nucleotides match TRDD3. CDR1 is TSWWSYY, CDR2 QGS, per germline. This CDR3 is built from 18 residues. J gave up 3 bases and V 2 bases, and 9 bases lay outside the gene matches. In DNA form, the CDR3 reads TGTGCTCTTGGGGAATTCGCAGTACTGGGGGATACGGCCGATAAACTCATCTTT. This sequence encodes CALGEFAVLGDTADKLIF.

This clone was observed a handful of times. The protein TCRdb lists belongs to a much larger clone and differs from this DNA's translation at residue 11, which points to a read error; the protein shown is made from the DNA. The genes are TRDV2 and TRDJ3; unclear D gene. The CDR3 loop spans 17 amino acids. CDR1 GEAIGNYY and CDR2 EKD come from the germline V gene. Trimming stripped 2 bases from V and 9 bases from J, with 19 bases between. CDR3 amino acids: CACDNWADWRGTRQMFF. CDR3 nucleotides: TGTGCCTGTGACAATTGGGCGGATTGGCGGGGCACCCGACAGATGTTTTTC.

This clone was observed a few times. TCRdb records a much larger clone's protein for this DNA, with a difference at residue 11 that likely arises from a read error; the protein given is the translation of the DNA. The chain joins TRDV2 to TRDJ1; possibly TRDD3 for D (6 bases). Per the germline V gene, CDR1 is GEAIGNYY and CDR2 is EKD. The CDR3 runs 13 residues. The CDR3 sequence: CACDTWGFDKPIF. CDR3 nucleotides: TGTGCCTGTGACACCTGGGGATTCGATAAACCCATCTTT.

Only a few counts were recorded for this clone. The protein listed by TCRdb differs at residue 11 from the translated DNA, so the DNA translation is shown. The CDR3 DNA reads as TGTGCCTTTCGGATGCCCGGGGGGCTTTCCTGTGACACCCGACAGATGTTTTTC. Amino acid sequence: CAFRMPGGLSCDTRQMFF. The V call is TRDV3, the J call TRDJ3, with D possibly being TRDD2 or TRDD3 (5 bases each). The CDR3 is 18 amino acids. CDR1 TVYSNPD and CDR2 GDNSRS come from the germline V gene (reference sequence).

As regards this clone: For this DNA, TCRdb reports the protein of a much larger clone, which diverges at residue 4, most likely from a read error; the protein presented here is translated directly from the DNA. Other DNA sequences in this sample translate to the same CDR3. V and J are TRDV2 and TRDJ3, with D maybe TRDD3 (6 bases). Trimming took off 5 bases at V and 0 bases at J, with 10 bases between the two ends. The CDR3 sequence is 16 residues long. The germline V gene has CDR1 GEAIGNYY and CDR2 EKD. The CDR3 DNA is TGTGCCTGTGGCTGGGGATCCTCCTGGGACACCCGACAGATGTTTTTC. Translating gives CACGWGSSWDTRQMFF.